This entry lists 13 T cell receptor beta chains sequenced from one sample in a study of T cells in Graves' hyperthyroidism and ophthalmopathy. Regions amplified from RNA transcripts were the TCR beta CDR3 regions. The HTBI primer set drove a first-round RT-PCR of the TCR CDR3. Each CDR3 protein is one row after TCRdb ran MiXCR on the multiplex PCR reads. The sample holds 350,000 or so distinct CDR3 sequences; approximately 22% are singletons and the top ten take about 50%. The sequencing input was blood. Receptors originate from a woman aged 50 to 60 with Graves' hyperthyroidism.

J is TRBJ2-1 and V is TRBV7-9, with TRBD2 matching 13 bases. Germline V lookup: CDR1 SEHNR, CDR2 FQNEAQ (reference sequence). Trimming cost V 5 bases and J 9 bases; bases outside gene matches: 10. This CDR3 has 16 amino acids. CDR3: CASSPAGTSGTIEQFF. The CDR3 nucleotides are TGTGCCAGCAGCCCCGCCGGGACTAGCGGGACCATTGAGCAGTTCTTC.

About this clonotype itself: At one end, the junction sequence differs from germline, possibly due to a read error. This chain connects TRBV2 to TRBJ2-7; D remains ambiguous. Germline V gives CDR1 SNHLY, CDR2 FYNNEI. The CDR3 has 11 residues. In nucleotides, the CDR3 is TGTGCCAGCAGGGAAGGCCGGGAGCAGTACTTC. It is translated as CASREGREQYF.

CDR3 residues: CASSLVLPCPLITDTQYF. The CDR3 DNA reads TGTGCCAGCAGCTTGGTGTTACCCTGCCCGCTAATCACAGATACGCAGTATTTT. The chain carries TRBV7-4 and TRBJ2-3; D is unresolved. V gave up 3 bases and J gave up 2 bases, with 21 bases separating them. The length of the CDR3 is 18 residues. Germline lookup yields CDR1 SGHVT and CDR2 SQSDAQ.

This clonotype was seen ten or more times. The chain joins TRBV6-1 to TRBJ2-7; D is uncertain. This CDR3 is 11 amino acids long. Germline CDR1 reads MNHNS; CDR2 reads SASEGT. V lost 6 bases to trimming and J lost 4 bases, with 7 bases between them. CDR3 sequence (DNA): TGTGCCAGCAGCACCCAGTACGAGCAGTACTTC. It translates to CASSTQYEQYF.

The chain combines TRBV7-9 with TRBJ2-1, with 11 bases aligning to TRBD2. Unmatched junction bases numbered 8, after V lost 1 base and J lost 3 bases. This CDR3 contains 18 residues. The germline CDR1 and CDR2 sequences are SEHNR and FQNEAQ (reference sequence). The CDR3 loop reads CASSLGLLGTSGYNEQFF. CDR3 coding DNA: TGTGCCAGCAGCTTAGGGCTCCTCGGGACTAGCGGCTACAATGAGCAGTTCTTC.

The chain employs TRBV19 and TRBJ1-2; 9 nucleotides align to TRBD1. With 5 bases clipped from V and 8 bases from J, the junction kept 9 bases outside the gene matches. The CDR3 has 14 amino acids. Germline lookup yields CDR1 LNHDA and CDR2 SQIVND (reference sequence). CDR3 DNA sequence: TGTGCCAGTAGTCCGGGACAGGGCATTGGGGGCTACACCTTC. As protein: CASSPGQGIGGYTF.

This clonotype was recorded a few times. This sequence joins TRBV20-1 and TRBJ2-2; 9 bases are shared with TRBD2. The CDR3 has 13 residues. With 8 bases clipped from V and 6 bases from J, the junction kept 7 bases outside the gene matches. Germline V CDR1 and CDR2: DFQATT, SNEGSKA (reference sequence). DNA of the CDR3: TGCAGTATAGCGGGGGTGGGCTCCGGGGAGCTGTTTTTT. It yields the protein CSIAGVGSGELFF.

Only a few counts were recorded for this clonotype. CDR3 nucleotide sequence: TGCAGTGCCCTGCCGGGGATCTCTGGAAACACCATATATTTT. Protein: CSALPGISGNTIYF. This chain joins TRBV20-1 and TRBJ1-3; D call uncertain. The CDR3 consists of 14 residues. Trimming took off 6 bases at V and 0 bases at J, with 12 bases between the two ends. Germline values: CDR1 DFQATT, CDR2 SNEGSKA (reference sequence).

The chain uses TRBV19 and TRBJ2-4; TRBD2 matches 11 bases. Germline V gene lookup returns CDR1 LNHDA and CDR2 SQIVND (reference sequence). The V gene end was trimmed by 6 bases and the J gene end by 2 bases; junction bases not matched to a gene: 9. The CDR3 consists of 17 residues. CDR3 amino acids: CASRGTSGALTKNIQYF. The CDR3 coding sequence is TGTGCCAGTAGAGGGACTAGCGGCGCGCTAACCAAAAACATTCAGTACTTC.

The chain is built from TRBV12-3 or TRBV12-4 and TRBJ2-7; TRBD1 matches 9 bases. The CDR3 is 15 residues long. V was clipped by 5 bases and J by 4 bases; unmatched bases: 9. The CDR3 nucleotides read TGTGCCAGCAGTGCTACAGGGGGCACCAGTTACGAGCAGTACTTC. Encoded protein: CASSATGGTSYEQYF.

This clonotype has at least ten counts. The CDR3 protein is CATSGASGETQYF. DNA for the CDR3: TGTGCCACCTCTGGCGCTAGCGGAGAGACCCAGTACTTC. The chain combines TRBV15 with TRBJ2-5, with 7 nucleotides matching TRBD2. Germline lookup yields CDR1 LNHNV and CDR2 YYDKDF (reference sequence). The CDR3 covers 13 residues. V shed 8 bases, J shed 4 bases, and the junction held 7 bases outside the gene matches.

This clonotype showed up many times. The gene calls are TRBV5-1 and TRBJ1-4, with a possible D match to TRBD1 (5 bases). Trimming pared 0 bases from V and 2 bases from J, leaving 8 bases between. The germline CDR1 and CDR2 sequences are SGHRS and YFSETQ. The length of the CDR3 is 15 residues. The CDR3 nucleotides read TGCGCCAGCAGCTTGGAAGGGGTCACTAATGAAAAACTGTTTTTT. It codes for CASSLEGVTNEKLFF.

This clonotype has a count of ten or more. This rearrangement joins TRBV18 to TRBJ2-5; possibly TRBD1 for D (6 bases). Between the trimmed V and J ends, which lost 3 bases and 5 bases, there was a span of 16 bases. Germline-derived CDR1 and CDR2 are KGHSH and LQKENI. CDR3 length: 15 amino acids. In nucleotides, the CDR3 is TGTGCCAGCTCACCGGTCACGGGTCAGGGGGAGACCCAGTACTTC. Protein: CASSPVTGQGETQYF.